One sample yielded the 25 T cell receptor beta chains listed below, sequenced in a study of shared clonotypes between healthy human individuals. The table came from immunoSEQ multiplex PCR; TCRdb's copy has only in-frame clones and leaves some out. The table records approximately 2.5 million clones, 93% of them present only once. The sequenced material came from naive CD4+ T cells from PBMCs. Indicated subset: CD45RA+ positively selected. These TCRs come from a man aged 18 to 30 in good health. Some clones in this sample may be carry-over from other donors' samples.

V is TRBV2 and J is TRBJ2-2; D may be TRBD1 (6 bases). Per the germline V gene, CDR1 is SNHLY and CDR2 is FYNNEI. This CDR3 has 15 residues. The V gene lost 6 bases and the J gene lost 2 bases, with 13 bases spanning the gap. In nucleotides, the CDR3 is TGTGCCAGCAGGGGCTGGACAGTTAACACCGGGGAGCTGTTTTTT. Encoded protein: CASRGWTVNTGELFF.

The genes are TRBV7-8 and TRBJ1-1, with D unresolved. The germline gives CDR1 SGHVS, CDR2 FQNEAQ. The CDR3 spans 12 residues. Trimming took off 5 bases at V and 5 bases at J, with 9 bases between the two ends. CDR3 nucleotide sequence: TGTGCCAGCAGCACGAGCCGAACTGAAGCTTTCTTT. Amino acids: CASSTSRTEAFF.

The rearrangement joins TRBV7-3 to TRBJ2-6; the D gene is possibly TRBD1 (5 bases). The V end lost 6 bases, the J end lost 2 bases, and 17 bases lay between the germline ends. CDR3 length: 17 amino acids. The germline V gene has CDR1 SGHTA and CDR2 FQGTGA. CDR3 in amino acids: CASSRLGVGAGANVLTF. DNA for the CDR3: TGTGCCAGCAGTCGTCTGGGTGTAGGGGCTGGGGCCAACGTCCTGACTTTC.

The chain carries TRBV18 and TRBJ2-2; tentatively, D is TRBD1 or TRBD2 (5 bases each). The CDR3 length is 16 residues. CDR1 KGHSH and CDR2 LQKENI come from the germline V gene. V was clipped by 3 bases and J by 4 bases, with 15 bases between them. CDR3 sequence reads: CASSPRSEGTTGELFF. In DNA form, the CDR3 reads TGTGCCAGCTCACCTCGATCGGAAGGGACCACCGGGGAGCTGTTTTTT.

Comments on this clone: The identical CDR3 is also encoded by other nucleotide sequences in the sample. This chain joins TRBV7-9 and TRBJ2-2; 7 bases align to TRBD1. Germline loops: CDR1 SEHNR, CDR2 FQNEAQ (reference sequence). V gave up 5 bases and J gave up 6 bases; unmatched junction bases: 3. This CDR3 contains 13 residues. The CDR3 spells CASSRTGPGELFF. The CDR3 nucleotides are TGTGCCAGCAGCAGGACAGGCCCCGGGGAGCTGTTTTTT.

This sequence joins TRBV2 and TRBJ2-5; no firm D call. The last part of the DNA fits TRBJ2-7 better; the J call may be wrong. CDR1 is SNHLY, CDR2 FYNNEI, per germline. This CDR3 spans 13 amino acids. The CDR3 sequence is CASILGPDYEQYF. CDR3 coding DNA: TGTGCCAGCATCCTTGGCCCGGACTACGAGCAGTACTTC.

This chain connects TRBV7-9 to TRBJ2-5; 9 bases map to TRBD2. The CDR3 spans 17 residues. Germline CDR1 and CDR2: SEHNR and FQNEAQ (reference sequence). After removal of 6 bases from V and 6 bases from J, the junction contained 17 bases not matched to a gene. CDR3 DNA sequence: TGTGCCAGCAGTTCCACTCTCTATAGCGGGAGAAGGAAGACCCAGTACTTC. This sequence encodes CASSSTLYSGRRKTQYF.

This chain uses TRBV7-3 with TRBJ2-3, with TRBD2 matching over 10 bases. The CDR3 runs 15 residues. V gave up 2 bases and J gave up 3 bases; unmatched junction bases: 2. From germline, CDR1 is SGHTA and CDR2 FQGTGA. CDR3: CASSLELAGTDTQYF. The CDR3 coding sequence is TGTGCCAGCAGCTTAGAACTAGCGGGAACAGATACGCAGTATTTT.

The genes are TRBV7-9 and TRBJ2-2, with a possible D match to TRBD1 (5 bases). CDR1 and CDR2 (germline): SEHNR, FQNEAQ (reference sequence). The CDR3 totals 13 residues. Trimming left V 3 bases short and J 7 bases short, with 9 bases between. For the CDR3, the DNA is TGTGCCAGCAGCTTGAGGCAGGGCGGGGAGCTGTTTTTT. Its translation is CASSLRQGGELFF.

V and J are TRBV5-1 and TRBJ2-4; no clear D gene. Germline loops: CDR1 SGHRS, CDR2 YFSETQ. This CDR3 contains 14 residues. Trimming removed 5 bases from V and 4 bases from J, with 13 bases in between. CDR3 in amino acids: CASSSPSSKNIQYF. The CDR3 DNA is TGCGCCAGCAGTAGTCCCAGCTCAAAAAACATTCAGTACTTC.

For the CDR3, the DNA is TGTGCCAGCAGTGATCAGGGGACAGGGAATTGGAAGCAGTACTTC. It codes for CASSDQGTGNWKQYF. The chain couples TRBV27 to TRBJ2-7; 9 nucleotides align to TRBD1. Germline-derived CDR1 and CDR2 are MNHEY and SMNVEV (reference sequence). This CDR3 comprises 15 residues. The trim removed 5 bases at V and 8 bases at J, leaving 13 bases unmatched.

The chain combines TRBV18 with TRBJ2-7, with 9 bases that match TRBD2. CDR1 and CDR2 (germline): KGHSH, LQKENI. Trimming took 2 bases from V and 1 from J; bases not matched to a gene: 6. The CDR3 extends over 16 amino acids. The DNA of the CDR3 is TGTGCCAGCTCACCAGTACTAGCGGGCCGATCCTACGAGCAGTACTTC. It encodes CASSPVLAGRSYEQYF.

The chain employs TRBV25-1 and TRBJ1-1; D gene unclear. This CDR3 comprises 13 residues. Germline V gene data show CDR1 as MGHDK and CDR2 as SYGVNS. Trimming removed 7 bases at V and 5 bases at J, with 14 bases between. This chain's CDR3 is CASTPNGRTEAFF. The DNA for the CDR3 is TGTGCCAGCACCCCCAACGGAAGGACTGAAGCTTTCTTT.

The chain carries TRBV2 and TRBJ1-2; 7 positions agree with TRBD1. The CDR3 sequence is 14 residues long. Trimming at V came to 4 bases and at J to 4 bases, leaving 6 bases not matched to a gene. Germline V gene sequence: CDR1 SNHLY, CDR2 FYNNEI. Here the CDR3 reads CASSAEGAIYGYTF. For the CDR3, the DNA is TGTGCCAGCAGTGCAGAGGGGGCGATCTATGGCTACACCTTC.

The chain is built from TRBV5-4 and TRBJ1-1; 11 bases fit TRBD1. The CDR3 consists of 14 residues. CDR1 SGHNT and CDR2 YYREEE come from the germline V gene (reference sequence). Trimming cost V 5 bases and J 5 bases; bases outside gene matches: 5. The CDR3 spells CASRPDRGRTEAFF. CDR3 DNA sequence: TGTGCCAGCAGGCCGGACAGGGGGCGTACTGAAGCTTTCTTT.

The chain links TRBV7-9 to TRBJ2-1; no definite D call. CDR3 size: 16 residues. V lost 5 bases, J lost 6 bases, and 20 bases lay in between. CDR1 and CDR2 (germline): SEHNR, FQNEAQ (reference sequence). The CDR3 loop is CASSHPSGLEANEQFF. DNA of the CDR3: TGTGCCAGCAGCCACCCCTCCGGGCTCGAGGCCAATGAGCAGTTCTTC.

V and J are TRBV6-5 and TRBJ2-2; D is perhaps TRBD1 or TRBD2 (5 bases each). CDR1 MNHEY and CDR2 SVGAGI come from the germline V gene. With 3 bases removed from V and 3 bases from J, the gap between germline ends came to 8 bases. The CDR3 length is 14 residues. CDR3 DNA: TGTGCCAGCAGTTATGGGGGAGACACCGGGGAGCTGTTTTTT. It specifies CASSYGGDTGELFF.

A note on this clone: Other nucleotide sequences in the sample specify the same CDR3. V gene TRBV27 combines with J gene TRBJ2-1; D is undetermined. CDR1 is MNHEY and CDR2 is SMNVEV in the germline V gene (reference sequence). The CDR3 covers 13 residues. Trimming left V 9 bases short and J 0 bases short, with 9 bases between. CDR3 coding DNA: TGTGCCAGTTCCCTAAGCTCCTACAATGAGCAGTTCTTC. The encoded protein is CASSLSSYNEQFF.

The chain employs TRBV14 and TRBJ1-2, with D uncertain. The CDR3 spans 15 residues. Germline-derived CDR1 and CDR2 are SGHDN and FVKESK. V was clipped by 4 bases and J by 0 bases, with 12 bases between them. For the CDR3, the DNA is TGTGCCAGCAGCCCGGACTTGTTACCTAACTATGGCTACACCTTC. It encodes CASSPDLLPNYGYTF.

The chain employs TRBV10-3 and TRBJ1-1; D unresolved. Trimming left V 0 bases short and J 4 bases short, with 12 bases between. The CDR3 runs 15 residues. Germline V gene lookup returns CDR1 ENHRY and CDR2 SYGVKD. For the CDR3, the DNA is TGTGCCATCAGTGAGTCGTTCGGGCCGAGCACTGAAGCTTTCTTT. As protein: CAISESFGPSTEAFF.

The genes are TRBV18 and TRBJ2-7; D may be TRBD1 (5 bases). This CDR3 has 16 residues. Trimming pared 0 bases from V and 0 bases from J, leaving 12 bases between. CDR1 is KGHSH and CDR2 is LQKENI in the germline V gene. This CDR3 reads CASSPPSQAPSYEQYF. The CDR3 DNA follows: TGTGCCAGCTCACCACCTTCACAGGCGCCCTCCTACGAGCAGTACTTC. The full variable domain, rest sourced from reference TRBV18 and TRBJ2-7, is NAGVMQNPRHLVRRRGQEARLRCSPMKGHSHVYWYRQLPEEGLKFMVYLQKENIIDESGMPKERFSAEFPKEGPSILRIQQVVRGDSAAYFCASSPPSQAPSYEQYFGPGTRLTVT.

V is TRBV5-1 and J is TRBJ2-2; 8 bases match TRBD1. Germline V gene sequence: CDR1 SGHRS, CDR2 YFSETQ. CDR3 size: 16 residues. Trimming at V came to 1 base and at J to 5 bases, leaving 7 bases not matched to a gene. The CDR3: CASSLYQGAGTGELFF. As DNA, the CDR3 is TGCGCCAGCAGCTTGTATCAGGGGGCAGGGACCGGGGAGCTGTTTTTT.

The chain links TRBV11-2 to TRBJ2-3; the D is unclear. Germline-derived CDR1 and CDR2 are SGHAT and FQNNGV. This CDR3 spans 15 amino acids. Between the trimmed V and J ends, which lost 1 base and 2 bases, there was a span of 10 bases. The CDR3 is CASSLAATATDTQYF. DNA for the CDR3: TGTGCCAGCAGCTTAGCAGCGACTGCCACAGATACGCAGTATTTT.

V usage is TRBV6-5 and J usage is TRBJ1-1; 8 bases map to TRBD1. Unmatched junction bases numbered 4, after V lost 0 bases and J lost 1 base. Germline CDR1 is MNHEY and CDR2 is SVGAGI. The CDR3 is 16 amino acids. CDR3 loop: CASSYSEGTGNTEAFF. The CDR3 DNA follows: TGTGCCAGCAGTTACTCGGAGGGGACAGGGAACACTGAAGCTTTCTTT.

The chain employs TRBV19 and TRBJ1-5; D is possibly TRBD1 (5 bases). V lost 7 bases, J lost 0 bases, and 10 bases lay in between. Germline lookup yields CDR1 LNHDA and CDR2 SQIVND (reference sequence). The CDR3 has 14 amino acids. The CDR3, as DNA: TGTGCCAGTACATGGGGGAATAGCAATCAGCCCCAGCATTTT. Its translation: CASTWGNSNQPQHF.